The 4 T cell receptor beta chains below come from one sample, sequenced in a study of T cell responses to AZD1222 COVID-19 vaccine. Using immunoSEQ multiplex PCR, the repertoire was profiled, and TCRdb retains in-frame clones only, with some absent. The sample includes about 120,000 clones, roughly 90% of them seen just once. Sequencing was performed on peripheral blood, taken 28 days after the second AZD1222 dose. Receptor source: an adult who received the AZD1222 COVID-19 vaccine.

Here the CDR3 reads CASSSPAGQGGYGYTF. The CDR3 region has the DNA TGCGCCAGCAGCTCGCCTGCTGGACAGGGCGGTTATGGCTACACCTTC. This chain connects TRBV5-1 to TRBJ1-2, with 8 nucleotides matching TRBD1. V was pared by 3 bases and J by 5 bases, with 12 bases of the junction left unmatched. The germline CDR1 and CDR2 sequences are SGHRS and YFSETQ. The CDR3 loop spans 16 amino acids.

The chain is built from TRBV28 and TRBJ1-3; D is possibly TRBD1 (6 bases). The CDR3 is made up of 12 amino acids. Between the trimmed V and J ends, which lost 5 bases and 8 bases, there was a span of 10 bases. Germline V gives CDR1 MDHEN, CDR2 SYDVKM. This CDR3 is CASSPDRHTIYF. CDR3 DNA: TGTGCCAGCAGTCCGGACAGACACACCATATATTTT.

V is TRBV7-3 and J is TRBJ2-7; D is ambiguous. The germline CDR1 and CDR2 sequences are SGHTA and FQGTGA. CDR3 length: 16 residues. Trimming shortened V by 1 base and J by 2 bases, and 15 bases separated the two germline ends. The CDR3: CASSLSGRVVAYEQYF. The CDR3 nucleotides read TGTGCCAGCAGCTTAAGCGGCCGGGTAGTGGCCTACGAGCAGTACTTC.

The genes are TRBV5-1 and TRBJ2-3, with D possibly matching TRBD2 (6 bases). Trimming left V 4 bases short and J 4 bases short, with 13 bases between. Looked up from germline, CDR1 is SGHRS and CDR2 is YFSETQ. This CDR3 region has 14 residues. In DNA, the CDR3 is TGCGCCAGCAGCATGGAGGGGAACGCAGATACGCAGTATTTT. This codes for CASSMEGNADTQYF. Filled out from reference TRBV5-1 and TRBJ2-3, the complete variable domain reads KAGVTQTPRYLIKTRGQQVTLSCSPISGHRSVSWYQQTPGQGLQFLFEYFSETQRNKGNFPGRFSGRQFSNSRSEMNVSTLELGDSALYLCASSMEGNADTQYFGPGTRLTVL.